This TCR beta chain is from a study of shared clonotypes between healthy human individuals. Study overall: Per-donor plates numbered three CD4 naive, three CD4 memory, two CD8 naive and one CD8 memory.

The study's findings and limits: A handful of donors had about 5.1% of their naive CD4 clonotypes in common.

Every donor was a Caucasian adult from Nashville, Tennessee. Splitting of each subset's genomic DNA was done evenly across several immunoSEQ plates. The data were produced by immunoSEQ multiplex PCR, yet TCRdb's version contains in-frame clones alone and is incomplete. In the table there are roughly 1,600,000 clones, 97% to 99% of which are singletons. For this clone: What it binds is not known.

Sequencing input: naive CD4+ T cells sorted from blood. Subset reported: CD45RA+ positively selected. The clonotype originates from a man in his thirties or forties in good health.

The CDR3 region has the DNA TGTGCCAGCAGCTTCAGAACCGGGACAGGAGGAAATGAGCAGTTCTTC. It yields the protein CASSFRTGTGGNEQFF. The J gene is TRBJ2-1, the V gene TRBV5-6; 8 bases align to TRBD1. This CDR3 has 16 amino acids. Trimming cost V 2 bases and J 7 bases; bases outside gene matches: 11. Germline-derived CDR1 and CDR2 are SGHDT and YYEEEE.